The T cell receptor beta chain described here comes from a study of blood T cell repertoires in COVID-19. Background on the study: The study drew acute and convalescent COVID-19 samples from the United States, Italy and Spain.

How the authors handled the data: The assay estimated nucleated cells by amplifying reference gene primers. TCRdb's table, derived via immunoSEQ multiplex PCR, lists solely in-frame clones and lacks some. The V and J calls and the clone size are those of that table, but D and trimming were determined from the DNA. Among some 97,000 clones listed, roughly 88% were seen once. This clone was picked up one time. Deletions cut 0 bases from V and 2 bases from J, with 7 bases between. Germline lookup yields CDR1 LGHDT and CDR2 YNNKEL (reference sequence). The CDR3 length is 15 residues. Sequences were obtained from peripheral blood. The TCR was taken from a woman aged 55-69 years with acute or convalescent COVID-19. The chain uses TRBV3-1 (or the pseudogene TRBV3-2) and TRBJ2-2; no clear D. The CDR3 region has the DNA TGTGCCAGCAGCCAAGATGGAGTTAACACCGGGGAGCTGTTTTTT. Encoded protein: CASSQDGVNTGELFF.